Below, one T cell receptor (beta chain) is given with its context. Antigen unknown. The CDR3 contains 15 residues. Unmatched junction bases numbered 6, after V lost 4 bases and J lost 2 bases. The germline CDR1 and CDR2 sequences are SGDLS and YYNGEE. These data belong to a study of CD8+ T cells in alopecia areata. For the study at large: For 6 to 18 months, tofacitinib was taken, and 6 months off drug followed. Whole-study findings and limits: When scalp samples are sequenced, resident alphabeta T cells of normal skin are also captured.

Regarding treatment: oral pan-JAK inhibitor, 5-10 mg twice daily. In each case, RNA was isolated and then reverse transcribed into cDNA as the sequencing template. TCRdb's table, derived via immunoSEQ multiplex PCR, lists solely in-frame clones and lacks some. The table records over 150,000 clones, around 50% of them present only once. Sequenced here: CD8+ T cells sorted from blood, sampled at week 24, from a patient treated with tofacitinib. This TCR was recovered from a human donor with alopecia areata. The chain carries TRBV9 and TRBJ2-5, with 9 positions matching TRBD1. CDR3 loop: CASSTGQGFQETQYF. The DNA of the CDR3 is TGTGCCAGCAGCACCGGACAGGGGTTTCAAGAGACCCAGTACTTC.